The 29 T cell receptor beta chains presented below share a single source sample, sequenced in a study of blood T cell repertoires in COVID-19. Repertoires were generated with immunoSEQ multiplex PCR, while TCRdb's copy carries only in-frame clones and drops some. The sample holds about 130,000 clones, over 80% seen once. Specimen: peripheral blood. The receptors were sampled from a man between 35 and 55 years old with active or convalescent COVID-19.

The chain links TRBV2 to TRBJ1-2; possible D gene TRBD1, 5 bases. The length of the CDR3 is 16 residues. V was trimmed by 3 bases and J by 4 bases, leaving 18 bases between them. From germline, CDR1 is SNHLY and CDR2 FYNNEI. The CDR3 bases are TGTGCCAGCAGTGAGGTTGGGGACTCGAGGGTCTATGGCTACACCTTC. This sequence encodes CASSEVGDSRVYGYTF.

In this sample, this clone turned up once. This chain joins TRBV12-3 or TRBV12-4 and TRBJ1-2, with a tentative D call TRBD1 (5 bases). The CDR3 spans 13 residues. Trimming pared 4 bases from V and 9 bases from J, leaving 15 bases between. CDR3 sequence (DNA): TGTGCCAGCAGTTCCCTCAGGGAGGGAAGCTACACCTTC. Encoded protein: CASSSLREGSYTF.

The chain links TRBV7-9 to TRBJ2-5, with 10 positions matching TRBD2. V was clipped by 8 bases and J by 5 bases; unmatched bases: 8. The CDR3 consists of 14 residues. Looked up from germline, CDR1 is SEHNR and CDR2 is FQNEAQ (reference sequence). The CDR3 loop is CASRSSGGMETQYF. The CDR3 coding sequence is TGTGCCAGCCGTTCTAGCGGGGGAATGGAGACCCAGTACTTC.

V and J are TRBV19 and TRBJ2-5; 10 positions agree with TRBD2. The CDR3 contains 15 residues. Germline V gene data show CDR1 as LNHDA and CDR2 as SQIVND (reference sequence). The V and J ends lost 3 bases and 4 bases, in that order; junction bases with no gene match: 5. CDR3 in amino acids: CASSIGLAGVETQYF. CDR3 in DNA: TGTGCCAGTAGTATCGGTCTAGCGGGGGTAGAGACCCAGTACTTC.

The chain's CDR3 is CASSQGTGTGDSQPQHF. The CDR3 DNA reads TGCGCCAGCAGCCAAGGGACCGGGACAGGGGATAGTCAGCCCCAGCATTTT. The rearrangement links TRBV4-3 to TRBJ1-5; 10 positions match TRBD1. The CDR3 spans 17 residues. Germline V gene data show CDR1 as LGHNA and CDR2 as YSLEER. Trimming removed 1 base from V and 6 bases from J; junction bases left unmatched: 9.

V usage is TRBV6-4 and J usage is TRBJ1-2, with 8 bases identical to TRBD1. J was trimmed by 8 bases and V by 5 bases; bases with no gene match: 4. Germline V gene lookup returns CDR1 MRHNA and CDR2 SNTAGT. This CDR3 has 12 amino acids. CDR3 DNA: TGTGCCAGCAGTTCGGGACAGGCCGGCTACACCTTC. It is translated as CASSSGQAGYTF.

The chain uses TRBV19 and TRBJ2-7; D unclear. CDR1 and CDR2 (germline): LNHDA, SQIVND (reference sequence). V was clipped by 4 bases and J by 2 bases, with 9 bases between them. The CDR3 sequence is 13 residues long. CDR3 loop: CASSSGDTYEQYF. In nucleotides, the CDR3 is TGTGCCAGTAGTAGCGGCGATACCTACGAGCAGTACTTC.

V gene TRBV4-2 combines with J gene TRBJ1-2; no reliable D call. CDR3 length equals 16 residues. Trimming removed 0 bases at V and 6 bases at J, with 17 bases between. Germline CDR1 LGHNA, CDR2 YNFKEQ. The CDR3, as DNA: TGTGCCAGCAGCCAAGATCAGGCCCCAATATCGGATGGCTACACCTTC. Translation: CASSQDQAPISDGYTF.

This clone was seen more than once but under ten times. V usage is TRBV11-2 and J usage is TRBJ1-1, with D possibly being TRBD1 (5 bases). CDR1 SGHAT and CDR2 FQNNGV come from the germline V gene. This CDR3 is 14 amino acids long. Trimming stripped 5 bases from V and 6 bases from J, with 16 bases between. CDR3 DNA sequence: TGTGCCAGCAGCCCCGCGGGGGGTGTGGCTGAAGCTTTCTTT. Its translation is CASSPAGGVAEAFF.

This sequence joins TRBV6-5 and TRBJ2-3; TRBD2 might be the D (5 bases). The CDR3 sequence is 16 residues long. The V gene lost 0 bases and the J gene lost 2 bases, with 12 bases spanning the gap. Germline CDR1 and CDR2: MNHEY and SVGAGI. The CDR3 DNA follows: TGTGCCAGCAGTTACTCCGGCCCTAGCACCACAGATACGCAGTATTTT. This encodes CASSYSGPSTTDTQYF.

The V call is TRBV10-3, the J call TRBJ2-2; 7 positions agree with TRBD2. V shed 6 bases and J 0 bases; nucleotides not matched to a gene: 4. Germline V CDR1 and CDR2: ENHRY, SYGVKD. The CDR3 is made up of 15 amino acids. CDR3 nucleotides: TGTGCCATCAGCCAGGGAGGGCCGAACACCGGGGAGCTGTTTTTT. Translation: CAISQGGPNTGELFF.

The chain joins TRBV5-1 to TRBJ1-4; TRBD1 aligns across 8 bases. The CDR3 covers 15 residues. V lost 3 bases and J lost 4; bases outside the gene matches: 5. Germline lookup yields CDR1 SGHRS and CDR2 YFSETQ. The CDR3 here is CASSSRQGSNEKLFF. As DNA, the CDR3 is TGCGCCAGCAGCTCTAGACAGGGGAGTAATGAAAAACTGTTTTTT.

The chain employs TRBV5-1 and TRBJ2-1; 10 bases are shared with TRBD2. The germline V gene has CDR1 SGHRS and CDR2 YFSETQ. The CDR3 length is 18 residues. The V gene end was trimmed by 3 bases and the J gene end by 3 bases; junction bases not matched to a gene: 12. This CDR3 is CASSSQALGLAVYNEQFF. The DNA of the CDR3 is TGCGCCAGCAGCTCTCAGGCCCTAGGACTAGCGGTCTACAATGAGCAGTTCTTC.

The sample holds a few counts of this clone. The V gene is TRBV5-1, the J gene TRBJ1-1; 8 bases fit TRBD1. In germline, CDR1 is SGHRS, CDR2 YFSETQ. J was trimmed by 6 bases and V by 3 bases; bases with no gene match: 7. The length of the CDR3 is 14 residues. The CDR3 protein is CASSSGQDVAEAFF. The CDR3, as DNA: TGCGCCAGCAGCTCGGGACAGGATGTAGCTGAAGCTTTCTTT.

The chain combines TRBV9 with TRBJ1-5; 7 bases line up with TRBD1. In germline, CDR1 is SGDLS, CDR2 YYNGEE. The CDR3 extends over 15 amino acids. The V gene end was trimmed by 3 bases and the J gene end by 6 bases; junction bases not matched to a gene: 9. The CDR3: CASSAGGLSLQPQHF. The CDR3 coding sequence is TGTGCCAGCAGCGCAGGGGGGCTAAGCCTTCAGCCCCAGCATTTT.

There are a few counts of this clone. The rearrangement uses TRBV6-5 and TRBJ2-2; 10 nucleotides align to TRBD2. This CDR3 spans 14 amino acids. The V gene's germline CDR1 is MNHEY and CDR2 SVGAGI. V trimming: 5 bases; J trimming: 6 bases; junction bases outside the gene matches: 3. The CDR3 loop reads CASSRLAGAGELFF. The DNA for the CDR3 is TGTGCCAGCAGTAGACTAGCGGGCGCCGGGGAGCTGTTTTTT.

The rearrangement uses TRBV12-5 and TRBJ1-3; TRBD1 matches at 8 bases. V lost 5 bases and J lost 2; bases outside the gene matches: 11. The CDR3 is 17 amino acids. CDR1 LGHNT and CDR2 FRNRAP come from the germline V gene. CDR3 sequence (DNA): TGTGCTAGTGGTGCCCAGGGGGCTCGGGAACCTGGAAACACCATATATTTT. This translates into CASGAQGAREPGNTIYF.

The CDR3: CARRPGQGNSPLHF. The CDR3 coding sequence is TGTGCCAGAAGACCGGGACAGGGAAATTCACCCCTCCACTTT. The chain joins TRBV2 to TRBJ1-6; 9 bases align to TRBD1. This CDR3 spans 14 amino acids. Germline V gives CDR1 SNHLY, CDR2 FYNNEI. V shed 9 bases, J shed 7 bases, and the junction held 7 bases outside the gene matches.

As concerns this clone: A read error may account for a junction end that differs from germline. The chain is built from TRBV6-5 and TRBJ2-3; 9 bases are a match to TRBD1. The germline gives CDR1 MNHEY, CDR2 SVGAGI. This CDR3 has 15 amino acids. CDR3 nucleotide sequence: TGTGCCAGCAGCTACTCCGGGACAGGGATATATACGCAGTATTTT. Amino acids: CASSYSGTGIYTQYF.

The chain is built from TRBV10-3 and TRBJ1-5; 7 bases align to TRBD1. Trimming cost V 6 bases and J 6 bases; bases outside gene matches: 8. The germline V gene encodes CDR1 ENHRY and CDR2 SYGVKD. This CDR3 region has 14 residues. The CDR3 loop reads CAISLDRQGQPQHF. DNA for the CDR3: TGTGCCATCAGCCTGGACAGGCAGGGTCAGCCCCAGCATTTT.

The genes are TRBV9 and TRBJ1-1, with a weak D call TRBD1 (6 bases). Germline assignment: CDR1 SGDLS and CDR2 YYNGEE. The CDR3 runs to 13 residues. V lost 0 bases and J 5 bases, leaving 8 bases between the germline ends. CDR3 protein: CASSVDRGTEAFF. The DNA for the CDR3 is TGTGCCAGCAGCGTAGATAGGGGGACTGAAGCTTTCTTT.

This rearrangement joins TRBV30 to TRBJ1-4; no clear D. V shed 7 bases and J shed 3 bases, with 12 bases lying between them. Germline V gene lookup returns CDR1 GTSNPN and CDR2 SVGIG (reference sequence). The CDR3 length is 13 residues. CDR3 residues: CASTGRANEKLFF. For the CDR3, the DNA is TGTGCCTCAACCGGGAGGGCTAATGAAAAACTGTTTTTT.

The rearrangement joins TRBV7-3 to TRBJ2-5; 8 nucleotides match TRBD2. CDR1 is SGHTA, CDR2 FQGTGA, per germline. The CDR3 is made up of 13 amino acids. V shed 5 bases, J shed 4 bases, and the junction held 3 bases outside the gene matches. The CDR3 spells CASSGLAGETQYF. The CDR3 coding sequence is TGTGCCAGCAGCGGCCTAGCGGGAGAGACCCAGTACTTC.

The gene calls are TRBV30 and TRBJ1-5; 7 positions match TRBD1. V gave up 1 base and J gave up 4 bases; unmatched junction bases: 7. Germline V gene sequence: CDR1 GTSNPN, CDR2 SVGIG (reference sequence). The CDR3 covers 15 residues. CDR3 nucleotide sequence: TGTGCCTGGAGTGGCAGGGGGTTGGAGAATCAGCCCCAGCATTTT. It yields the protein CAWSGRGLENQPQHF.

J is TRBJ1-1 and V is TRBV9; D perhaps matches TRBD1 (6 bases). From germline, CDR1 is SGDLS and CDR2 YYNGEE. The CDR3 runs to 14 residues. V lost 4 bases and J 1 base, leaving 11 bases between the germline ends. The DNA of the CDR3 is TGTGCCAGCAGCAACCTACAGGGGAACACTGAAGCTTTCTTT. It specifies CASSNLQGNTEAFF.

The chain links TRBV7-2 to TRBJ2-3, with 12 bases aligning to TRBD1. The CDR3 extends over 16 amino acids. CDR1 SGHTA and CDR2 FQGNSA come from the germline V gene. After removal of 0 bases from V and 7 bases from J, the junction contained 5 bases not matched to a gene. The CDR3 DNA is TGTGCCAGCAGCTTAGCGGGACAGGGGGCGATATATACGCAGTATTTT. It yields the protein CASSLAGQGAIYTQYF.

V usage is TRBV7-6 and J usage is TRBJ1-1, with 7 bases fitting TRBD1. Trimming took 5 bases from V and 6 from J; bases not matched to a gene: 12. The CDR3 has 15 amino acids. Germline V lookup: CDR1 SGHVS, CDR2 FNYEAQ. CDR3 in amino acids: CASSPSLVGGSEAFF. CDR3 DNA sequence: TGTGCCAGCAGCCCTAGCTTGGTAGGGGGCTCTGAAGCTTTCTTT.

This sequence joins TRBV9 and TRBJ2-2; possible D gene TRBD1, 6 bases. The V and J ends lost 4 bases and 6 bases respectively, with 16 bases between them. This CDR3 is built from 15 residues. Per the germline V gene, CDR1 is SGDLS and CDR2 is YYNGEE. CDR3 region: CASSPGHLFSGELFF. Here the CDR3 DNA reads TGTGCCAGCAGCCCGGGACATTTGTTTTCCGGGGAGCTGTTTTTT.

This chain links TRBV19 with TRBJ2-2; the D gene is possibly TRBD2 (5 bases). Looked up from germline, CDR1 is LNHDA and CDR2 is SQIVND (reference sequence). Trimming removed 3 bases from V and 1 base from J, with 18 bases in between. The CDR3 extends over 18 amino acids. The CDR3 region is CASSIYSVRGKNTGELFF. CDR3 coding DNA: TGTGCCAGTAGTATCTACTCCGTTCGGGGAAAGAACACCGGGGAGCTGTTTTTT.